A single sample gave rise to the 19 T cell receptor beta chains below, sequenced in a study of T cell responses to AZD1222 COVID-19 vaccine. Assay used: immunoSEQ multiplex PCR; TCRdb lists only in-frame clones, some missing. The table records about 59,000 clones, 80% to 90% of them present only once. This specimen was peripheral blood, taken on day 0 of AZD1222 vaccination. Source of these receptors: an adult in good health.

The chain links TRBV19 to TRBJ2-3; TRBD2 matches at 7 bases. The germline gives CDR1 LNHDA, CDR2 SQIVND (reference sequence). V was pared by 1 base and J by 3 bases, with 4 bases of the junction left unmatched. The length of the CDR3 is 15 residues. The CDR3 DNA sequence: TGTGCCAGTAGTATAGGGGGGGGAGTGACAGATACGCAGTATTTT. Its translation is CASSIGGGVTDTQYF. Looking up the rest from reference TRBV19 and TRBJ2-3 gives the full variable domain: DGGITQSPKYLFRKEGQNVTLSCEQNLNHDAMYWYRQDPGQGLRLIYYSQIVNDFQKGDIAEGYSVSREKKESFPLTVTSAQKNPTAFYLCASSIGGGVTDTQYFGPGTRLTVL.

This chain uses TRBV6-5 with TRBJ2-7, with unresolved D. Between the trimmed V and J ends, which lost 2 bases and 0 bases, there was a span of 11 bases. This CDR3 has 15 residues. Looked up from germline, CDR1 is MNHEY and CDR2 is SVGAGI. The CDR3 loop reads CASSYLGGSSYEQYV. The CDR3 bases are TGTGCCAGCAGTTACCTCGGCGGAAGCTCCTACGAGCAGTACGTC.

This rearrangement joins TRBV5-1 to TRBJ1-1; D not certain. CDR3 size: 13 residues. Trimming took 5 bases from V and 2 from J, leaving 10 bases between them. Germline-derived CDR1 and CDR2 are SGHRS and YFSETQ. The CDR3 DNA sequence: TGCGCCAGCAGGACGCAGCCTAACACTGAAGCTTTCTTT. Amino acid sequence: CASRTQPNTEAFF.

This sequence joins TRBV5-1 and TRBJ1-4, with 7 bases lining up with TRBD1. V lost 4 bases, J lost 6 bases, and 9 bases stayed unmatched. Germline lookup yields CDR1 SGHRS and CDR2 YFSETQ. The CDR3 is 15 amino acids. The CDR3 bases are TGCGCCAGCAGCCCCTCCCAGGGGGAGCATGAAAAACTGTTTTTT. It specifies CASSPSQGEHEKLFF.

J is TRBJ1-5 and V is TRBV5-5; maybe TRBD1 (6 bases). Germline CDR1 and CDR2: SGHKS and YYEKEE (reference sequence). CDR3 size: 14 residues. Trimming removed 4 bases at V and 3 bases at J, with 11 bases between. This CDR3 reads CASSPGQYNQPQHF. Written as DNA, the CDR3 is TGTGCCAGCAGCCCAGGACAGTACAATCAGCCCCAGCATTTT.

This chain uses TRBV18 with TRBJ2-3; TRBD2 aligns across 11 bases. The V and J ends lost 3 bases and 1 base, in that order; junction bases with no gene match: 0. CDR1 and CDR2 from the germline V gene are KGHSH and LQKENI. This CDR3 has 15 amino acids. This chain's CDR3 is CASSPGLAGTDTQYF. In DNA, the CDR3 is TGTGCCAGCTCACCGGGACTAGCGGGCACAGATACGCAGTATTTT.

The V and J genes are TRBV7-3 and TRBJ1-1; weak D call: TRBD1 (5 bases). Germline V gives CDR1 SGHTA, CDR2 FQGTGA. The CDR3 has 14 residues. The ends were cut back, 10 bases at V and 5 bases at J, with 20 bases in the middle. The CDR3 region has the DNA TGTGCCATCGAGAAAAGGGGCGCAGGGACTGAAGCTTTCTTT. Protein: CAIEKRGAGTEAFF.

The chain joins TRBV4-1 to TRBJ2-3, with 9 bases that match TRBD2. With V trimmed by 6 bases and J by 3 bases, 10 bases remained unmatched. Germline-derived CDR1 and CDR2 are MGHRA and YSYEKL. The CDR3 loop spans 16 amino acids. The CDR3, as DNA: TGCGCCAGCAGAAGTACGACTAGCGGTATTACAGATACGCAGTATTTT. This gives the protein CASRSTTSGITDTQYF.

This clone was seen a few times. The chain couples TRBV27 to TRBJ1-4, with D unclear. The V end lost 2 bases, the J end lost 5 bases, and 12 bases lay between the germline ends. Germline V gene lookup returns CDR1 MNHEY and CDR2 SMNVEV (reference sequence). The CDR3 has 15 residues. Here the CDR3 reads CASSLIPPRNEKLFF. CDR3 sequence (DNA): TGTGCCAGCAGTTTAATCCCGCCCCGGAATGAAAAACTGTTTTTT.

The chain joins TRBV20-1 to TRBJ2-1; 15 nucleotides agree with TRBD2. The CDR3 has 13 residues. CDR1 and CDR2 (germline): DFQATT, SNEGSKA (reference sequence). J was trimmed by 15 bases and V by 3 bases; bases with no gene match: 6. The CDR3 here is CSASLGTSGGRFF. CDR3 DNA: TGCAGTGCTAGTTTAGGGACTAGCGGGGGGAGGTTCTTC.

This clone was picked up a small number of times. The rearrangement links TRBV24-1 to TRBJ1-5, with D perhaps matching TRBD1 (5 bases). The CDR3 totals 14 residues. The germline CDR1 and CDR2 sequences are KGHDR and SFDVKD. V dropped 3 bases and J dropped 3 bases, with 8 bases sitting between them. The DNA of the CDR3 is TGTGCCACCAGTGATGACAGATACAATCAGCCCCAGCATTTT. Its protein is CATSDDRYNQPQHF.

The J gene is TRBJ1-5, the V gene TRBV18; 9 nucleotides line up with TRBD1. Germline CDR1 reads KGHSH; CDR2 reads LQKENI. Trimming took 4 bases from V and 6 from J; bases not matched to a gene: 1. This CDR3 has 13 amino acids. The CDR3 sequence is CASSRDRVQPQHF. CDR3 in DNA: TGTGCCAGCTCACGGGACAGGGTTCAGCCCCAGCATTTT.

This clone has a single count. This chain uses TRBV5-5 with TRBJ1-4; D is unresolved. The ends were cut back, 4 bases at V and 0 bases at J, with 10 bases in the middle. Germline lookup yields CDR1 SGHKS and CDR2 YYEKEE (reference sequence). CDR3 length: 15 residues. CDR3 nucleotide sequence: TGTGCCAGCAGCGGCCGGCCGACAACTAATGAAAAACTGTTTTTT. Translation: CASSGRPTTNEKLFF.

The chain couples TRBV7-9 to TRBJ2-1, with 15 bases fitting TRBD2. J lost 5 bases, V lost 5 bases, and 7 bases had no gene match. Germline-derived CDR1 and CDR2 are SEHNR and FQNEAQ (reference sequence). The CDR3 spans 17 residues. The CDR3 reads CASSPGTSGRIDNEQFF. In DNA, the CDR3 is TGTGCCAGCAGCCCGGGGACTAGCGGGAGGATCGACAATGAGCAGTTCTTC. Full variable domain (missing parts from reference TRBV7-9 and TRBJ2-1): DTGVSQNPRHKITKRGQNVTFRCDPISEHNRLYWYRQTLGQGPEFLTYFQNEAQLEKSRLLSDRFSAERPKGSFSTLEIQRTEQGDSAMYLCASSPGTSGRIDNEQFFGPGTRLTVL.

This sequence joins TRBV13 and TRBJ2-7, with no clear D. The CDR3 spans 14 residues. The germline gives CDR1 PRHDT, CDR2 FYEKMQ (reference sequence). Trimming cost V 0 bases and J 0 bases, with 6 bases left between them. CDR3 residues: CASSLGGDSYEQYF. The CDR3 DNA is TGTGCCAGCAGCTTAGGTGGGGACTCCTACGAGCAGTACTTC.

The J gene is TRBJ1-1, the V gene TRBV4-1, with D possibly TRBD1 on 5 matching bases. CDR1 is MGHRA and CDR2 is YSYEKL in the germline V gene. Trimming shortened V by 3 bases and J by 5 bases, and 13 bases separated the two germline ends. The CDR3 is made up of 14 amino acids. CDR3 in amino acids: CASSHPWGETEAFF. In DNA, the CDR3 is TGCGCCAGCAGCCACCCTTGGGGGGAGACTGAAGCTTTCTTT.

V and J are TRBV7-3 and TRBJ2-2, with no clear D. The V end lost 2 bases, the J end lost 3 bases, and 7 bases lay between the germline ends. Germline V gene lookup returns CDR1 SGHTA and CDR2 FQGTGA. CDR3 size: 14 residues. CDR3 protein: CASSLSRDTGELFF. As DNA, the CDR3 is TGTGCCAGCAGCTTATCCAGAGACACCGGGGAGCTGTTTTTT.

DNA for the CDR3: TGTGCCAGCAGGCGAGGTTCCGGGGAGGAAGGTGAAGCTTTCTTT. Protein sequence: CASRRGSGEEGEAFF. The chain has TRBV7-9 and TRBJ1-1; D call uncertain. The germline V gene has CDR1 SEHNR and CDR2 FQNEAQ (reference sequence). CDR3 length: 15 residues. V shed 6 bases and J shed 7 bases, with 21 bases lying between them.

This clone was observed a handful of times. This chain connects TRBV29-1 to TRBJ1-2, with unresolved D. The CDR3 runs 11 residues. Trimming removed 3 bases from V and 4 bases from J, with 6 bases in between. From germline, CDR1 is SQVTM and CDR2 ANQGSEA. This chain's CDR3 is CSVEFSYGYTF. The CDR3 DNA follows: TGCAGCGTTGAGTTCTCCTATGGCTACACCTTC.